This T cell receptor (beta chain) comes out of a study of T cell changes during pregnancy in multiple sclerosis. Here immunoSEQ multiplex PCR was the method, and the copy in TCRdb shows in-frame clones only, minus some. The table includes over 35,000 clones, approximately 90% detected once. V gave up 5 bases and J gave up 9 bases; unmatched junction bases: 7. CDR3 length: 14 residues. CDR1 MNHEY and CDR2 SMNVEV come from the germline V gene (reference sequence). The receptor was derived from a female donor in good health, enrolled as a control in a pregnancy study. The material sequenced was CD4+ T cells from peripheral blood mononuclear cells, taken in the third trimester of pregnancy. The V gene is TRBV27, the J gene TRBJ2-2; 9 bases line up with TRBD2. The CDR3 DNA reads TGTGCCAGCAGTCCAAGGACTAGCGACAGGGAGCTGTTTTTT. Translation: CASSPRTSDRELFF.